These 20 T cell receptor beta chains share one sample of origin, sequenced in a study of response to subunit inactivated influenza vaccine. From the RT-PCR reads, TCRdb called clonotypes with MiXCR, one entry per CDR3 protein. Altogether 450,000 to 550,000 distinct CDR3 sequences are present, about 25% being singletons, with the ten largest covering around 2%. The sequencing used CD4+ T cells sorted from PBMCs, collected about 5 days after vaccination. These receptors were obtained from a man aged 45-60 years who received an inactivated influenza vaccine.

This clonotype was found a few times. The chain combines TRBV7-9 with TRBJ1-5; TRBD1 is a possible D gene (5 bases). Germline V gives CDR1 SEHNR, CDR2 FQNEAQ (reference sequence). This CDR3 contains 13 residues. V gave up 3 bases and J gave up 5 bases, with 8 bases separating them. The CDR3 is CASSFGADQPQHF. Written as DNA, the CDR3 is TGTGCCAGCAGCTTTGGGGCTGATCAGCCCCAGCATTTT.

This chain uses TRBV15 with TRBJ2-7, with a possible D match to TRBD2 (7 bases). In germline, CDR1 is LNHNV, CDR2 YYDKDF (reference sequence). Trimming shortened V by 5 bases and J by 5 bases, and 19 bases separated the two germline ends. CDR3 length: 15 amino acids. CDR3: CATSGGAGAFNEQYF. The CDR3 DNA reads as TGTGCCACCAGCGGGGGGGCAGGGGCTTTCAACGAGCAGTACTTC.

This clonotype was counted only a few times. This chain connects TRBV5-1 to TRBJ1-2; D ambiguous. Germline V gene lookup returns CDR1 SGHRS and CDR2 YFSETQ. This CDR3 is 14 amino acids long. V lost 6 bases and J 2 bases, leaving 14 bases between the germline ends. The CDR3 DNA is TGCGCCAGCAACTCAGTTTCGCAGAACTATGGCTACACCTTC. As protein: CASNSVSQNYGYTF.

The chain is built from TRBV10-3 and TRBJ2-3, with 7 positions matching TRBD1. J gave up 3 bases and V 10 bases, and 13 bases lay outside the gene matches. Germline V gene data show CDR1 as ENHRY and CDR2 as SYGVKD. CDR3 length: 15 amino acids. CDR3 residues: CATGSRQGYTDTQYF. CDR3 nucleotides: TGTGCCACGGGTTCTAGACAGGGTTATACAGATACGCAGTATTTT.

The table lists this clonotype with a few counts. The chain couples TRBV27 to TRBJ1-5; maybe TRBD1 (6 bases). V shed 5 bases and J shed 4 bases, with 15 bases lying between them. The CDR3 spans 15 residues. CDR1 is MNHEY, CDR2 SMNVEV, per germline (reference sequence). The CDR3 here is CASSTLQGGNQPQHF. CDR3 sequence (DNA): TGTGCCAGCAGTACTCTACAGGGAGGTAATCAGCCCCAGCATTTT.

The J gene is TRBJ2-5, the V gene TRBV6-1; 10 bases line up with TRBD1. J was trimmed by 5 bases and V by 4 bases; bases with no gene match: 10. CDR3 size: 16 residues. Germline V gene lookup returns CDR1 MNHNS and CDR2 SASEGT. CDR3 nucleotides: TGTGCCAGCAGTGCCCCCGGGACAGGGGTTGGGGAGACCCAGTACTTC. Its protein is CASSAPGTGVGETQYF.

The chain recombines TRBV11-1 with TRBJ2-5; a possible D gene is TRBD2 (5 bases). Germline assignment: CDR1 SGHAT and CDR2 FQDESV (reference sequence). The CDR3 contains 15 residues. V lost 1 base and J 5 bases, leaving 14 bases between the germline ends. As DNA, the CDR3 is TGTGCCAGCAGCTTAGGGCAAGTCGAGGGCGAGACCCAGTACTTC. Amino acids: CASSLGQVEGETQYF.

About this clonotype itself: A much more abundant neighbour one base away suggests this may be a read error. The chain uses TRBV12-3 or TRBV12-4 and TRBJ2-3; 11 nucleotides align to TRBD2. Germline trimming cut 7 bases from V and 7 bases from J; bases unmatched to any gene: 13. The CDR3 loop spans 16 amino acids. The CDR3 DNA is TGTGCCAGCACCCCTTCCGGGACTAGCGGTGCAAATACGCAGTATTTT. Its translation is CASTPSGTSGANTQYF.

This chain links TRBV5-1 with TRBJ2-2; TRBD1 or TRBD2 may be the D gene (9 bases each). V lost 4 bases, J lost 5 bases, and 30 bases lay in between. There are 20 residues in the CDR3. Germline CDR1 SGHRS, CDR2 YFSETQ. Here the CDR3 DNA reads TGCGCCAGCAGCCTGGCTCCGGGACAGGGTCTAGCGGGATATACCGGGGAGCTGTTTTTT. The encoded protein is CASSLAPGQGLAGYTGELFF.

The chain links TRBV10-3 to TRBJ2-3; 10 bases map to TRBD1. V gave up 4 bases and J gave up 1 base; unmatched junction bases: 5. The CDR3 runs to 16 residues. Germline CDR1 ENHRY, CDR2 SYGVKD. The CDR3 DNA sequence: TGTGCCATCAGTGGGGTGGGGACAGGGGGCACAGATACGCAGTATTTT. This translates into CAISGVGTGGTDTQYF.

This clonotype turned up a few times. The chain carries TRBV20-1 and TRBJ2-2; D possibly corresponds to TRBD1 (6 bases). There are 14 residues in the CDR3. Trimming took 4 bases from V and 1 from J, leaving 10 bases between them. Germline-derived CDR1 and CDR2 are DFQATT and SNEGSKA (reference sequence). CDR3 residues: CSAIPGVNTGELFF. DNA for the CDR3: TGCAGTGCTATCCCAGGGGTGAACACCGGGGAGCTGTTTTTT.

This clonotype was picked up a small number of times. This rearrangement joins TRBV5-1 to TRBJ2-2; D tentatively reads TRBD1 or TRBD2 (5 bases each). The CDR3 is 14 amino acids. Germline V gene data show CDR1 as SGHRS and CDR2 as YFSETQ. V gave up 8 bases and J gave up 0 bases, with 11 bases separating them. As DNA, the CDR3 is TGCGCCAGTCGGGACGGACCGAACACCGGGGAGCTGTTTTTT. The encoded protein is CASRDGPNTGELFF.

The genes are TRBV7-2 and TRBJ1-2; 7 nucleotides agree with TRBD1. J gave up 4 bases and V 5 bases, and 10 bases lay outside the gene matches. Germline V lookup: CDR1 SGHTA, CDR2 FQGNSA. This CDR3 is built from 15 residues. The CDR3 DNA sequence: TGTGCCAGCAGCCTTTGGGACAGTGGAACCTATGGCTACACCTTC. Protein sequence: CASSLWDSGTYGYTF.

This clonotype was counted only a few times. The chain carries TRBV7-8 and TRBJ2-1, with D possibly being TRBD1 (5 bases). V lost 4 bases to trimming and J lost 8 bases, with 12 bases between them. Germline-derived CDR1 and CDR2 are SGHVS and FQNEAQ. The CDR3 is 13 residues long. In DNA form, the CDR3 reads TGTGCCAGCAGCTCCTCAGGGCCATATGAGCAGTTCTTC. This codes for CASSSSGPYEQFF.

For the CDR3, the DNA is TGTGCCAGCAGCTTAGCCAGATCCTCCTACGAGCAGTACTTC. Protein: CASSLARSSYEQYF. This chain joins TRBV7-2 and TRBJ2-7; D is undetermined. Trimming stripped 0 bases from V and 0 bases from J, with 6 bases between. The germline CDR1 and CDR2 sequences are SGHTA and FQGNSA. The CDR3 is 14 amino acids.

As DNA, the CDR3 is TGTGCCAGCAGCGCTCCGGGTCAGCCGACATACAATGAGCAGTTCTTC. As protein: CASSAPGQPTYNEQFF. This chain connects TRBV9 to TRBJ2-1; D is undetermined. CDR1 is SGDLS and CDR2 is YYNGEE in the germline V gene. V lost 3 bases, J lost 4 bases, and 17 bases lay in between. This CDR3 has 16 amino acids.

This clonotype turned up a few times. This rearrangement joins TRBV10-3 to TRBJ2-7, with 8 nucleotides matching TRBD1. Germline-derived CDR1 and CDR2 are ENHRY and SYGVKD. V lost 10 bases, J lost 2 bases, and 13 bases stayed unmatched. The CDR3 loop spans 15 amino acids. CDR3 in amino acids: CATTSQGETTYEQYF. The CDR3, as DNA: TGTGCCACTACCTCACAGGGGGAAACCACCTACGAGCAGTACTTC.

There are a few counts of this clonotype. The genes are TRBV20-1 and TRBJ2-3; D might be TRBD1 (5 bases). Germline-derived CDR1 and CDR2 are DFQATT and SNEGSKA (reference sequence). The CDR3 is 14 residues long. V was shortened by 1 base and J by 1 base, with 9 bases between the two germline ends. CDR3 sequence: CSARVPGRTDTQYF. The CDR3, as DNA: TGCAGTGCTAGAGTGCCAGGGCGCACAGATACGCAGTATTTT.

A few counts support this clonotype. The rearrangement links TRBV29-1 to TRBJ1-2; tentatively, D is TRBD1 (6 bases). This CDR3 has 14 amino acids. CDR1 is SQVTM and CDR2 is ANQGSEA in the germline V gene. V dropped 4 bases and J dropped 0 bases, with 12 bases sitting between them. CDR3 in amino acids: CSVGGDTTNYGYTF. The CDR3 nucleotides read TGCAGCGTTGGGGGGGACACAACTAACTATGGCTACACCTTC.

This clonotype was found a few times. This rearrangement joins TRBV7-3 to TRBJ2-2; D might be TRBD1 (6 bases). The CDR3 has 17 amino acids. V was pared by 1 base and J by 2 bases, with 14 bases between. Germline V gives CDR1 SGHTA, CDR2 FQGTGA. The CDR3 bases are TGTGCCAGCAGCTTAATGGCGGCAGGGGTAAACACCGGGGAGCTGTTTTTT. It yields the protein CASSLMAAGVNTGELFF.